What follows are 31 T cell receptor beta chains derived from one specimen sequenced in a study of regulatory T cells in long-lasting Graves disease (dated by TCRdb to 2020 to 2022). Library generation was performed with multiplex PCR. Data came from an Illumina HiSeq 4000. TCR beta libraries were built with iRepertoire HTBI primers and Arm-PCR amplification of CDR3 regions. TCRdb's own reprocessing of the public reads used fastp at Q25 and MiXCR and kept productive beta chains. Rows matching on CDR3 protein sequence are summarized as one entry with the most common DNA and genes. The sample table contains some 430,000 distinct CDR3 sequences; only one count was recorded for about 22% of them. The biggest ten clones account for roughly 7.7% of the sample. Interpreted using the paper, the time point label stands for: persistent/refractory GD, antithyroid drugs over 5 years with positive TRAb. For both TCR sequencing and RNA sequencing, RNA was extracted from PBMCs in TRIzol.

Sequenced material: peripheral blood mononuclear cells (PBMCs), taken when the disease was refractory, from a patient treated with antithyroid drugs. Receptors were obtained from a female donor with Graves disease.

This clonotype was counted only a few times. The rearrangement uses TRBV20-1 and TRBJ2-5; no clear D gene. V shed 5 bases and J shed 2 bases, with 9 bases lying between them. The CDR3 has 12 residues. Germline V CDR1 and CDR2: DFQATT, SNEGSKA (reference sequence). CDR3 nucleotide sequence: TGCAGTGCTGAAGCCGGGCAAGAGACCCAGTACTTC. Amino acid sequence: CSAEAGQETQYF.

The chain has TRBV5-1 and TRBJ2-2; 7 bases line up with TRBD2. The CDR3 is made up of 14 amino acids. CDR1 SGHRS and CDR2 YFSETQ come from the germline V gene. The trim removed 3 bases at V and 3 bases at J, leaving 2 bases unmatched. The CDR3, as DNA: TGCGCCAGCAGCTCAGGGAGGGACACCGGGGAGCTGTTTTTT. It encodes CASSSGRDTGELFF.

This clonotype showed up many times. V and J are TRBV7-9 and TRBJ1-1; no clear D gene. Germline V lookup: CDR1 SEHNR, CDR2 FQNEAQ (reference sequence). Trimming left V 2 bases short and J 1 base short, with 5 bases between. The CDR3 runs to 13 residues. The DNA of the CDR3 is TGTGCCAGCAGCTTACAGAGGAACACTGAAGCTTTCTTT. Translating gives CASSLQRNTEAFF.

This clonotype was detected ten times or more. This chain uses TRBV24-1 with TRBJ1-2, with D unclear. CDR3 length: 14 amino acids. Trimming stripped 9 bases from V and 8 bases from J, with 21 bases between. Germline CDR1 KGHDR, CDR2 SFDVKD. The CDR3 DNA reads TGTGCCACCGCCGCTGGGGAGGGTCTAAACGGCTACACCTTC. It encodes CATAAGEGLNGYTF.

This clonotype was found a few times. In DNA form, the CDR3 reads TGTGCCACCAGTGATTTATGGGACCCACTGGGCACCGGGGAGCTGTTTTTT. It specifies CATSDLWDPLGTGELFF. The chain employs TRBV24-1 and TRBJ2-2; D is possibly TRBD1 or TRBD2 (5 bases each). The V gene's germline CDR1 is KGHDR and CDR2 SFDVKD. Trimming left V 1 base short and J 4 bases short, with 15 bases between. The CDR3 covers 17 residues.

V is TRBV20-1 and J is TRBJ1-4, with D tentatively TRBD1 (5 bases). The V and J ends lost 6 bases and 4 bases respectively, with 12 bases between them. The germline CDR1 and CDR2 sequences are DFQATT and SNEGSKA (reference sequence). The CDR3 is 13 residues long. Here the CDR3 reads CSADPGLNEKLFF. The CDR3 coding sequence is TGCAGTGCCGATCCGGGACTTAATGAAAAACTGTTTTTT.

This clonotype was detected ten times or more. The V call is TRBV12-3 or TRBV12-4, the J call TRBJ1-2; 9 bases agree with TRBD1. This CDR3 contains 15 residues. Losses at the gene ends were 4 bases for V and 0 bases for J; bases not matched to a gene: 3. The CDR3 reads CASSYWTGANYGYTF. DNA for the CDR3: TGTGCCAGCAGTTACTGGACAGGGGCTAACTATGGCTACACCTTC.

The rearrangement joins TRBV4-2 to TRBJ1-5; D is perhaps TRBD1 (6 bases). Germline-derived CDR1 and CDR2 are LGHNA and YNFKEQ. The CDR3 totals 14 residues. The germline V and J ends were trimmed by 4 bases and 5 bases, with 12 bases remaining between them. DNA of the CDR3: TGTGCCAGCAGCCTGTACAGGGCGGATCAGCCCCAGCATTTT. Protein product: CASSLYRADQPQHF.

A few counts support this clonotype. The rearrangement joins TRBV30 to TRBJ1-2; 9 bases line up with TRBD1. CDR3 length: 13 residues. Germline-derived CDR1 and CDR2 are GTSNPN and SVGIG (reference sequence). The J segment lost 5 bases and the V segment lost 2 bases, leaving 3 bases of the junction unmatched. CDR3 DNA: TGTGCCTGGAGTAAACAGGGGGCGTATGGCTACACCTTC. It codes for CAWSKQGAYGYTF. Complete variable domain (other parts from reference TRBV30 and TRBJ1-2): SQTIHQWPATLVQPVGSPLSLECTVEGTSNPNLYWYRQAAGRGLQLLFYSVGIGQISSEVPQNLSASRPQDRQFILSSKKLLLSDSGFYLCAWSKQGAYGYTFGSGTRLTVV.

There are a few counts of this clonotype. V is TRBV12-3 or TRBV12-4 and J is TRBJ1-1; D unresolved. Trimming cost V 6 bases and J 10 bases, with 15 bases left between them. This CDR3 region has 12 residues. CDR3 region: CASSLNSSPAFF. Written as DNA, the CDR3 is TGTGCCAGCAGCTTAAACTCATCACCAGCTTTCTTT.

This clonotype has a count of ten or more. The CDR3 nucleotides read TGTGCCAGCAGCCAGGGACTAGTGGCCTACGAGCAGTACTTC. This gives the protein CASSQGLVAYEQYF. The genes are TRBV5-6 and TRBJ2-7, with 8 bases lining up with TRBD2. Germline V gene lookup returns CDR1 SGHDT and CDR2 YYEEEE. The V segment lost 4 bases and the J segment 2 bases; nucleotides outside the gene matches: 5. This CDR3 is built from 14 residues. Using reference TRBV5-6 and TRBJ2-7 for the parts outside the CDR3, the full variable domain is DAGVTQSPTHLIKTRGQQVTLRCSPKSGHDTVSWYQQALGQGPQFIFQYYEEEERQRGNFPDRFSGHQFPNYSSELNVNALLLGDSALYLCASSQGLVAYEQYFGPGTRLTVT.

The CDR3 is CAISEPRRGRANYGYTF. DNA of the CDR3: TGTGCCATCAGTGAGCCGAGGAGGGGGAGAGCTAACTATGGCTACACCTTC. The chain joins TRBV10-3 to TRBJ1-2; tentative D call: TRBD1 (6 bases). The CDR3 runs to 17 residues. The V end lost 2 bases, the J end lost 0 bases, and 16 bases lay between the germline ends. Germline lookup yields CDR1 ENHRY and CDR2 SYGVKD.

This clonotype was observed at least ten times. The J gene is TRBJ2-7, the V gene TRBV28; 9 positions match TRBD1. CDR1 is MDHEN and CDR2 is SYDVKM in the germline V gene. After removal of 4 bases from V and 3 bases from J, the junction contained 10 bases not matched to a gene. The CDR3 loop spans 16 amino acids. This CDR3 reads CASSSPGTGFYYEQYF. The CDR3 coding sequence is TGTGCCAGCAGTTCCCCCGGGACAGGGTTTTACTACGAGCAGTACTTC. Together with reference TRBV28 and TRBJ2-7, the CDR3 gives the full variable domain: DVKVTQSSRYLVKRTGEKVFLECVQDMDHENMFWYRQDPGLGLRLIYFSYDVKMKEKGDIPEGYSVSREKKERFSLILESASTNQTSMYLCASSSPGTGFYYEQYFGPGTRLTVT.

This clonotype has a count of ten or more. V gene TRBV27 combines with J gene TRBJ1-2, with 9 bases matching TRBD1. This CDR3 region has 14 residues. CDR1 is MNHEY and CDR2 is SMNVEV in the germline V gene (reference sequence). V trimming: 5 bases; J trimming: 8 bases; junction bases outside the gene matches: 9. DNA for the CDR3: TGTGCCAGCAGTCCCACAGGGGGCCCTTGGGGCTACACCTTC. Amino acids: CASSPTGGPWGYTF.

This clonotype was recorded a few times. V gene TRBV7-2 combines with J gene TRBJ2-2; a weak D match, TRBD1 (6 bases). The CDR3 has 15 residues. Germline values: CDR1 SGHTA, CDR2 FQGNSA. V lost 5 bases and J 1 base, leaving 11 bases between the germline ends. CDR3 sequence: CASSPSGQNTGELFF. The CDR3 DNA follows: TGTGCCAGCAGCCCATCGGGACAGAACACCGGGGAGCTGTTTTTT. The full variable domain, completed using reference TRBV7-2 and TRBJ2-2, is GAGVSQSPSNKVTEKGKDVELRCDPISGHTALYWYRQSLGQGLEFLIYFQGNSAPDKSGLPSDRFSAERTGGSVSTLTIQRTQQEDSAVYLCASSPSGQNTGELFFGEGSRLTVL.

This clonotype was recorded at least ten times. V usage is TRBV28 and J usage is TRBJ2-5, with D possibly being TRBD1 or TRBD2 (5 bases each). Deletions cut 11 bases from V and 5 bases from J, with 18 bases between. CDR3 length: 13 residues. Per the germline V gene, CDR1 is MDHEN and CDR2 is SYDVKM. The CDR3: CASTGTARETQYF. CDR3 nucleotides: TGTGCCTCAACGGGGACCGCCAGGGAGACCCAGTACTTC.

This clonotype was recorded at least ten times. The J gene is TRBJ2-4, the V gene TRBV28, with a weak D call TRBD1 (8 bases). Germline CDR1 is MDHEN and CDR2 is SYDVKM. This CDR3 comprises 18 residues. Trimming took 3 bases from V and 0 from J, leaving 18 bases between them. This chain's CDR3 is CASSFPLDREGAKNIQYF. The CDR3 DNA reads TGTGCCAGCAGTTTCCCCCTGGACAGGGAGGGAGCCAAAAACATTCAGTACTTC.

J is TRBJ2-3 and V is TRBV12-3 or TRBV12-4, with 11 bases matching TRBD2. There are 16 residues in the CDR3. J gave up 7 bases and V 5 bases, and 11 bases lay outside the gene matches. CDR3 protein: CASSLNLAGGPNTQYF. The DNA of the CDR3 is TGTGCCAGCAGTCTTAACTTAGCGGGAGGGCCAAATACGCAGTATTTT.

This clonotype was seen only a few times. The chain combines TRBV10-3 with TRBJ1-1; 9 bases agree with TRBD1. CDR3 length: 14 amino acids. V shed 11 bases, J shed 1 base, and the junction held 8 bases outside the gene matches. The V gene's germline CDR1 is ENHRY and CDR2 SYGVKD. The CDR3 nucleotides read TGTGCCGCGAGTCTGACAGGGGGGAACACTGAAGCTTTCTTT. Protein sequence: CAASLTGGNTEAFF.

The chain is built from TRBV28 and TRBJ1-2; 9 nucleotides align to TRBD1. Germline V gene lookup returns CDR1 MDHEN and CDR2 SYDVKM. J was trimmed by 3 bases and V by 2 bases; bases with no gene match: 7. This CDR3 comprises 16 residues. The CDR3 nucleotides are TGTGCCAGCAGTTTACCCCACAGGGGGCAAGACTATGGCTACACCTTC. Amino acid sequence: CASSLPHRGQDYGYTF.

The chain employs TRBV6-2 or TRBV6-3 and TRBJ2-6, with D unresolved. The length of the CDR3 is 16 residues. Germline values: CDR1 MNHEY, CDR2 SVGEGT. Deletions cut 2 bases from V and 0 bases from J, with 8 bases between. The CDR3 nucleotides read TGTGCCAGCAGTTACGACTTGTCCTCTGGGGCCAACGTCCTGACTTTC. Its translation is CASSYDLSSGANVLTF.

Note on this clonotype: A read error is likely here: a far larger clone is one base away. The chain recombines TRBV12-3 or TRBV12-4 with TRBJ2-7; TRBD1 matches at 8 bases. V shed 6 bases, J shed 3 bases, and the junction held 4 bases outside the gene matches. This CDR3 has 13 amino acids. In DNA form, the CDR3 reads TGTGCCAGCAGCCGGACAGGGTGCTACGAGCAGTACTTC. As protein: CASSRTGCYEQYF.

This clonotype occurred many times. The DNA for the CDR3 is TGTGCCAGCAGTTTAAGACAGGGGGTCTCCTACGAGCAGTACTTC. It encodes CASSLRQGVSYEQYF. The chain uses TRBV28 and TRBJ2-7; 9 bases fit TRBD1. This CDR3 region has 15 residues. The germline CDR1 and CDR2 sequences are MDHEN and SYDVKM. Trimming removed 2 bases from V and 0 bases from J; junction bases left unmatched: 2.

J is TRBJ1-5 and V is TRBV5-1, with a possible D match to TRBD2 (5 bases). The J call could be wrong; TRBJ2-3 is a better fit for the DNA end. Looked up from germline, CDR1 is SGHRS and CDR2 is YFSETQ. The CDR3 covers 15 residues. The CDR3 loop reads CASSLGPGSNQPQYF. The CDR3 region has the DNA TGCGCCAGCAGCCTAGGCCCTGGGAGCAATCAGCCCCAGTATTTT.

CDR3 bases: TGTGCCAGCAGCCAAGGGAGTGGGGGGCTCTGGGAGACCCAGTACTTC. This encodes CASSQGSGGLWETQYF. The chain employs TRBV4-2 and TRBJ2-5; D may correspond to TRBD1 or TRBD2 (6 bases each). V dropped 1 base and J dropped 5 bases, with 17 bases sitting between them. CDR1 is LGHNA and CDR2 is YNFKEQ in the germline V gene. CDR3 length equals 16 residues.

The table lists this clonotype with a few counts. The rearrangement uses TRBV7-9 and TRBJ1-2; no definite D call. Trimming left V 0 bases short and J 2 bases short, with 10 bases between. Germline loops: CDR1 SEHNR, CDR2 FQNEAQ (reference sequence). The CDR3 contains 15 residues. The DNA for the CDR3 is TGTGCCAGCAGCTTAGCAGAGGACGGGAACTATGGCTACACCTTC. It is translated as CASSLAEDGNYGYTF.

The rearrangement uses TRBV29-1 and TRBJ1-1; unclear D gene. The V and J ends lost 6 bases and 9 bases respectively, with 11 bases between them. Looked up from germline, CDR1 is SQVTM and CDR2 is ANQGSEA. The CDR3 is made up of 10 amino acids. The CDR3 reads CSVWRDKAFF. CDR3 nucleotide sequence: TGCAGCGTGTGGAGGGATAAAGCTTTCTTT.

The rearrangement links TRBV12-3 or TRBV12-4 to TRBJ2-1, with TRBD2 as a possible D gene (5 bases). The CDR3 loop spans 13 amino acids. The V end was cut by 5 bases, the J end by 9 bases, with 14 bases between. CDR3 sequence (DNA): TGTGCCAGCAGTCAAGCCCCGAGGGCTGAGCAGTTCTTC. Its protein is CASSQAPRAEQFF.

This clonotype was observed many times. The CDR3 spells CASSLDWAISYEQYF. The CDR3 DNA sequence: TGTGCCAGCAGCTTAGATTGGGCGATTTCCTACGAGCAGTACTTC. The chain has TRBV11-2 and TRBJ2-7; D is uncertain. The germline V and J ends were trimmed by 0 bases and 1 base, with 10 bases remaining between them. CDR1 and CDR2 from the germline V gene are SGHAT and FQNNGV. CDR3 length: 15 residues.

This clonotype was counted many times. This sequence joins TRBV28 and TRBJ1-1, with TRBD1 matching 7 bases. Germline assignment: CDR1 MDHEN and CDR2 SYDVKM. Unmatched junction bases numbered 7, after V lost 6 bases and J lost 0 bases. The CDR3 has 15 amino acids. CDR3 sequence (DNA): TGTGCCAGCAGCCTGACAGGGTTTTTGAACACTGAAGCTTTCTTT. It codes for CASSLTGFLNTEAFF.

For this clonotype: A much larger clonotype is one base distant, so this may be a read error. This chain links TRBV27 with TRBJ2-7, with a weak D call TRBD1 (6 bases). Looked up from germline, CDR1 is MNHEY and CDR2 is SMNVEV (reference sequence). The CDR3 runs 13 residues. Here the CDR3 DNA reads TGTACCAGCGGCTGGGACAAAGCCTACGAGCAGTACTTC. Encoded protein: CTSGWDKAYEQYF.